The clone carrying this T cell receptor (beta chain) was observed a few times. This sample was taken from a study of blood T cells in healthy people across ages. The ends were cut back, 3 bases at V and 5 bases at J, with 17 bases in the middle. Germline assignment: CDR1 DFQATT and CDR2 SNEGSKA (reference sequence). CDR3 length: 14 residues. The second PCR ran roughly 6 to 11 cycles with a sample-barcoded 5' primer and J-beta primers. MiXCR, applied by TCRdb to the 5' RACE reads, yields one record per CDR3 protein. The sample shows more than 1.4 million distinct CDR3 sequences, roughly 45% of them seen only once.

What was sequenced was blood. This chain uses TRBV20-1 with TRBJ2-7; perhaps TRBD1 as D (6 bases). The receptor was derived from a woman under 30 in good health. CDR3 coding DNA: TGCAGTGCTAGGCCGTCTTACAGGGCGGACGAGCAGTACTTC. Translated: CSARPSYRADEQYF.